The 29 T cell receptor beta chains below all came from one sample that was sequenced in a study of cytomegalovirus exposure and HLA in healthy donors. Primers for the PCR totalled 60 Vbeta and 13 Jbeta. Some clones are missing from TCRdb's copy, which holds only in-frame ones; the method was immunoSEQ multiplex PCR. The top ten hold about 3.5% of the sample, which has about 190,000 clones, roughly 86% seen once. The sequenced sample was PBMCs. The receptors were sampled from a middle-aged man in good health and CMV-seropositive.

The chain joins TRBV10-3 to TRBJ2-1, with TRBD2 identical over 9 bases. The CDR3 is 14 amino acids. Germline CDR1 ENHRY, CDR2 SYGVKD. J gave up 4 bases and V 5 bases, and 3 bases lay outside the gene matches. CDR3 nucleotides: TGTGCCATCAGTTGGCGGGAGGGGTACAATGAGCAGTTCTTC. Its protein is CAISWREGYNEQFF.

The chain joins TRBV18 to TRBJ2-7; D gene uncertain. This CDR3 is built from 12 residues. Germline V CDR1 and CDR2: KGHSH, LQKENI. Between the trimmed V and J ends, which lost 3 bases and 3 bases, there was a span of 6 bases. This CDR3 is CASSPASYEQYF. In DNA, the CDR3 is TGTGCCAGCTCACCGGCCAGCTACGAGCAGTACTTC.

The chain employs TRBV6-1 and TRBJ1-6; D may be TRBD1 (6 bases). From germline, CDR1 is MNHNS and CDR2 SASEGT. The CDR3 runs to 16 residues. V was pared by 6 bases and J by 7 bases, with 19 bases between. In DNA form, the CDR3 reads TGTGCCAGCAGAGAACGACAGGCCCTGGGGAATTCACCCCTCCACTTT. This encodes CASRERQALGNSPLHF.

A word on this clone: A junction boundary mismatches the germline segment, possibly from a read error. Other DNA sequences in this sample translate to the same CDR3. The V and J genes are TRBV25-1 and TRBJ1-4; maybe TRBD1 (6 bases). In germline, CDR1 is MGHDK, CDR2 SYGVNS. The CDR3 is made up of 15 amino acids. The CDR3 loop reads CASSHRGALGEKLFF. The DNA for the CDR3 is TGTGCCAGCAGTCATCGGGGGGCCCTAGGGGAAAAACTGTTCTTT.

This chain uses TRBV18 with TRBJ2-3; 7 bases fit TRBD1. The CDR3 loop spans 17 amino acids. The V gene's germline CDR1 is KGHSH and CDR2 LQKENI. V lost 1 base and J lost 2; bases outside the gene matches: 9. CDR3 sequence reads: CASSPRNRGRSTDTQYF. Written as DNA, the CDR3 is TGTGCCAGCTCACCACGAAACAGGGGCCGCTCCACAGATACGCAGTATTTT.

The rearrangement links TRBV6-6 to TRBJ1-6; 7 bases line up with TRBD1. V was pared by 6 bases and J by 6 bases, with 8 bases of the junction left unmatched. The CDR3 has 15 amino acids. From germline, CDR1 is MNHNY and CDR2 SVGAGI (reference sequence). The DNA of the CDR3 is TGTGCCAGCAGCGCCTCCGGGACAGTTAATTCACCCCTCCACTTT. Translation: CASSASGTVNSPLHF.

V gene TRBV6-5 combines with J gene TRBJ1-1; a weak D match, TRBD1 (5 bases). CDR1 and CDR2 (germline): MNHEY, SVGAGI. The CDR3 length is 14 residues. The germline V and J ends were trimmed by 0 bases and 7 bases, with 12 bases remaining between them. CDR3 protein: CASSYSGTGGEAFF. DNA for the CDR3: TGTGCCAGCAGTTACTCGGGGACCGGGGGTGAAGCTTTCTTT.

The chain carries TRBV2 and TRBJ2-5; no reliable D call. This CDR3 has 13 residues. The ends were cut back, 3 bases at V and 3 bases at J, with 8 bases in the middle. Germline CDR1 and CDR2: SNHLY and FYNNEI. CDR3 in amino acids: CASSDDLKETQYF. CDR3 coding DNA: TGTGCCAGCAGTGACGACTTAAAAGAGACCCAGTACTTC.

V gene TRBV5-4 combines with J gene TRBJ2-2, with 12 bases identical to TRBD2. The length of the CDR3 is 17 residues. V lost 0 bases to trimming and J lost 5 bases; unmatched junction nucleotides: 5. Germline lookup yields CDR1 SGHNT and CDR2 YYREEE (reference sequence). The CDR3 DNA is TGTGCCAGCAGCTTGGCCCTCACTAGCGGGAGGACCGGGGAGCTGTTTTTT. Translating gives CASSLALTSGRTGELFF.

The J gene is TRBJ2-7, the V gene TRBV4-2; D possibly corresponds to TRBD1 (5 bases). Germline V gene sequence: CDR1 LGHNA, CDR2 YNFKEQ. Trimming took 0 bases from V and 5 from J, leaving 17 bases between them. CDR3 length equals 16 residues. The CDR3 region has the DNA TGTGCCAGCAGCCAAGATTTAGCCAGGGTCTGGAACGAGCAGTACTTC. It translates to CASSQDLARVWNEQYF.

The V call is TRBV7-9, the J call TRBJ1-2; 7 nucleotides match TRBD1. CDR1 is SEHNR, CDR2 FQNEAQ, per germline (reference sequence). There are 15 residues in the CDR3. Trimming removed 5 bases from V and 0 bases from J; junction bases left unmatched: 6. The DNA of the CDR3 is TGTGCCAGCAGCAAAGCAGGGGGTACTAACTATGGCTACACCTTC. Encoded protein: CASSKAGGTNYGYTF.

This clone came up a few times. The V and J genes are TRBV28 and TRBJ1-2, with D possibly TRBD1 on 6 matching bases. V lost 3 bases, J lost 1 base, and 15 bases lay in between. The CDR3 loop spans 16 amino acids. Looked up from germline, CDR1 is MDHEN and CDR2 is SYDVKM. The CDR3 spells CASSFTGTHVNYGYTF. The CDR3 nucleotides are TGTGCCAGCAGTTTTACCGGGACACACGTTAACTATGGCTACACCTTC.

This rearrangement joins TRBV25-1 to TRBJ2-7, with a weak D call TRBD2 (6 bases). The CDR3 is 14 amino acids. V lost 2 bases to trimming and J lost 7 bases, with 15 bases between them. Germline CDR1 is MGHDK and CDR2 is SYGVNS. In nucleotides, the CDR3 is TGTGCCAGCAGTGAACCTCAGGTCGGAGGGGAGCAGTACTTC. Its translation: CASSEPQVGGEQYF.

J is TRBJ1-1 and V is TRBV6-4; TRBD1 matches 11 bases. This CDR3 is 14 amino acids long. Germline V gene data show CDR1 as MRHNA and CDR2 as SNTAGT. The V and J ends lost 7 bases and 5 bases, in that order; junction bases with no gene match: 6. The DNA for the CDR3 is TGTGCCAGCAAACAGGACAGGGGGCGGACTGAAGCTTTCTTT. Protein: CASKQDRGRTEAFF.

The V and J genes are TRBV27 and TRBJ2-7; tentatively, D is TRBD2 (5 bases). The CDR3 totals 14 residues. In germline, CDR1 is MNHEY, CDR2 SMNVEV (reference sequence). The germline V and J ends were trimmed by 3 bases and 9 bases, with 18 bases remaining between them. As DNA, the CDR3 is TGTGCCAGCAGTTTCCGGGGAGACGCCTCGGGGCAGTACTTC. It yields the protein CASSFRGDASGQYF.

This sequence joins TRBV5-8 and TRBJ1-2; D possibly corresponds to TRBD1 (5 bases). The CDR3 covers 14 residues. Germline-derived CDR1 and CDR2 are SGHTS and YDEGEE. The V end was cut by 2 bases, the J end by 4 bases, with 12 bases between. DNA of the CDR3: TGTGCCAGCAGCTTTGGGCAGCAGGGCTATGGCTACACCTTC. Translation gives CASSFGQQGYGYTF. The variable domain in full, with the rest retrieved from reference TRBV5-8 and TRBJ1-2, is EAGVTQSPTHLIKTRGQQATLRCSPISGHTSVYWYQQALGLGLQFLLWYDEGEERNRGNFPPRFSGRQFPNYSSELNVNALELEDSALYLCASSFGQQGYGYTFGSGTRLTVV.

The genes are TRBV7-2 and TRBJ2-3; TRBD2 matches at 15 bases. The CDR3 contains 16 residues. Germline values: CDR1 SGHTA, CDR2 FQGNSA. Trimming at V came to 5 bases and at J to 6 bases, leaving 6 bases not matched to a gene. CDR3 sequence (DNA): TGTGCCAGCAGCCCGGGGACTAGCGGGGGGTGGGATACGCAGTATTTT. The encoded protein is CASSPGTSGGWDTQYF.

In DNA form, the CDR3 reads TGTGCCAGCAGGGAGGGTAGCGAGCAGTACTTC. Translation: CASREGSEQYF. The V and J genes are TRBV25-1 and TRBJ2-7; D is perhaps TRBD2 (6 bases). Per germline, CDR1 MGHDK and CDR2 SYGVNS. The CDR3 extends over 11 amino acids. Trimming took off 6 bases at V and 6 bases at J, with 9 bases between the two ends.

The CDR3 DNA reads TGTGCCAGTACCAACCTCCCGGGCTATGGCTACACCTTC. This codes for CASTNLPGYGYTF. This chain uses TRBV19 with TRBJ1-2; D is unclear. Trimming removed 7 bases from V and 4 bases from J, with 13 bases in between. This CDR3 is built from 13 residues. Germline values: CDR1 LNHDA, CDR2 SQIVND (reference sequence).

V is TRBV5-1 and J is TRBJ2-2; D may be TRBD2 (5 bases). The CDR3 loop spans 16 amino acids. The germline V gene encodes CDR1 SGHRS and CDR2 YFSETQ. Trimming pared 0 bases from V and 6 bases from J, leaving 15 bases between. CDR3 nucleotide sequence: TGCGCCAGCAGCTTGGAACGGACCGGCGGGTCCGGGGAGCTGTTTTTT. It encodes CASSLERTGGSGELFF.

The V and J genes are TRBV7-2 and TRBJ1-5, with D uncertain. V dropped 1 base and J dropped 5 bases, with 9 bases sitting between them. Germline loops: CDR1 SGHTA, CDR2 FQGNSA. There are 14 residues in the CDR3. The CDR3 reads CASSLVSPDQPQHF. The CDR3 bases are TGTGCCAGCAGCTTAGTTTCCCCAGATCAGCCCCAGCATTTT.

The chain uses TRBV4-2 and TRBJ2-1, with TRBD2 matching over 7 bases. Germline V gene lookup returns CDR1 LGHNA and CDR2 YNFKEQ. The CDR3 consists of 16 residues. The V segment lost 0 bases and the J segment 5 bases; nucleotides outside the gene matches: 7. CDR3 DNA: TGTGCCAGCAGCCAAGATAAACTAGCGCCGCACAATGAGCAGTTCTTC. Its translation: CASSQDKLAPHNEQFF.

Here the CDR3 DNA reads TGTGCAAGTCGCTTAGACCGCCATTTAGCAGCACAAGAGACCCAGTACTTC. Its translation is CASRLDRHLAAQETQYF. The V call is TRBV12-2, the J call TRBJ2-5; no check of the table's D call, TRBD2, against the DNA was made. TRBV12-2 is a recognized pseudogene. The length of the CDR3 is 17 residues.

The chain links TRBV5-1 to TRBJ2-5; D possibly corresponds to TRBD1 (7 bases). CDR1 is SGHRS, CDR2 YFSETQ, per germline. This CDR3 contains 14 residues. The V end lost 4 bases, the J end lost 1 base, and 11 bases lay between the germline ends. CDR3 in DNA: TGCGCCAGCAGCGCGGGACAGATCCAAGAGACCCAGTACTTC. Encoded protein: CASSAGQIQETQYF.

The rearrangement uses TRBV2 and TRBJ2-6; D gene unclear. Germline V gene data show CDR1 as SNHLY and CDR2 as FYNNEI. V lost 4 bases, J lost 3 bases, and 4 bases lay in between. This CDR3 comprises 13 residues. CDR3 bases: TGTGCCAGCAGTGCCATTGGGGCCAACGTCCTGACTTTC. Its translation is CASSAIGANVLTF.

J is TRBJ1-2 and V is TRBV21-1; TRBD1 is taken as the D call from the table, unchecked against the DNA. TRBV21-1 is deemed a pseudogene. CDR3 size: 14 residues. CDR3 in amino acids: CASSRRQGFYGYTF. The CDR3 DNA reads TGTGCCAGCAGCCGCCGGCAGGGGTTCTACGGCTACACCTTC.

The count of this clone is one. The rearrangement joins TRBV5-6 to TRBJ1-2; unclear D gene. CDR3 length equals 14 residues. Trimming left V 2 bases short and J 4 bases short, with 12 bases between. The germline V gene has CDR1 SGHDT and CDR2 YYEEEE. The CDR3 nucleotides are TGTGCCAGCAGCTTTGGGCAGGTTCGCTATGGCTACACCTTC. This sequence encodes CASSFGQVRYGYTF.

This CDR3 is CASSEGGSPYEQYF. Here the CDR3 DNA reads TGTGCCAGCAGTGAAGGGGGCAGCCCCTACGAGCAGTACTTC. J is TRBJ2-7 and V is TRBV6-1, with D perhaps matching TRBD1 (5 bases). The CDR3 loop spans 14 amino acids. The germline V and J ends were trimmed by 1 base and 2 bases, with 9 bases remaining between them. CDR1 is MNHNS, CDR2 SASEGT, per germline.

This clone turned up a few times. J is TRBJ2-5 and V is TRBV11-2; the match to TRBD1 covers 8 bases. The CDR3 length is 15 residues. Unmatched junction bases numbered 6, after V lost 2 bases and J lost 4 bases. CDR1 is SGHAT and CDR2 is FQNNGV in the germline V gene. Written as DNA, the CDR3 is TGTGCCAGCAGCTTACTTAGGACAGGGAGAGAGACCCAGTACTTC. This translates into CASSLLRTGRETQYF.